This T cell receptor beta chain appears in the sequencing data of a study of blood T cell repertoires in COVID-19 (dated by TCRdb to about 2020). About the study as a whole: The collaborator samples originated in the United States, Italy and Spain and spanned the acute and convalescent phases of COVID-19. The prospective study material was composed of cDNA or gDNA derived from T cells, B-cell-depleted T cells, or PBMCs. HLA class I and class II types, where available, came from metadata supplied by the sample provider rather than from assay-based typing. The sample metadata nearly always contained a de-identified subject ID, COVID-19 status, age in years and sex. Deeply sampled blood TCRbeta repertoires from subjects exposed to, actively infected with, or recovered from COVID-19 were included in the dataset. The repertoires were released in a freely available public database intended as a resource for research on the immune response to SARS-CoV-2. The samples were drawn from two sources: the first 160 participants of the ongoing ImmuneRACE study, and 1,000 to 1,500 subjects contributed by 6 global collaborators. Study-wide conclusions, independent of this receptor: The amount of clinical and demographic metadata varied by source and participant and was provided uncurated.

With regard to this clone: The clone's antigen remains unknown. The sample holds no much larger clone one base away, and base qualities are not on file.

TCRbeta CDR3 regions were amplified from genomic DNA using the immunoSEQ Assay, a bias-controlled multiplex PCR. As for the original processing: The number of nucleated cells in each sample was estimated from the amplification of reference gene primers within the assay. To quantify the absolute abundance of each unique TCRbeta CDR3 rearrangement, sequence reads were collapsed and filtered. For each sample, productive Simpson clonality was calculated as the square root of Simpson's diversity index over productive rearrangements. In TCRdb, the immuneACCESS table is reduced to in-frame sequences with V and J assigned. These tables do not hold every clone; where another copy was compared, an unresolved V gene accounts for under half, and the others remain unexplained. D and trimming come from the DNA, and the V and J calls and clone size come from that table. This sample gives about 430,000 clones in total; roughly 88% of them show up just once. The ten largest make up 1.4% of the sample.

Participants in the prospective study were enrolled through a virtual design, were aged about 18 to 100 years, and lived in roughly 24 United States geographic areas. In the prospective study, participants were assigned to cohorts based on the clinical history participants reported in a screening survey and a study questionnaire. Exposed participants had been in contact with someone with a PCR-confirmed or clinician-diagnosed COVID-19 case within 2 weeks of study entry. Each participant in the prospective study had whole blood, serum and a nasopharyngeal or oropharyngeal swab collected by mobile phlebotomists. Prospective study participants could optionally give additional blood draws and questionnaires over an approximately 2-month period. Before DNA extraction, blood samples from the prospective study were shipped at room temperature or frozen. The junction shows trimming of 3 bases on V and 5 bases on J, plus 10 bases between the germline ends. Taken from the germline V gene, the CDR1 and CDR2 loops are MDHEN and SYDVKM. The CDR3 sequence holds 14 residues, the cysteine and phenylalanine included. Solely the CDR3 DNA is kept, with 42 bases framed from the first base.

Sequencing was done on a sample of PBMCs or T cells enriched from blood (not recorded which). The rearranged chain carries TRBV28 and TRBJ2-2; perhaps TRBD2 is the D gene, with 7 bases matching. The sequence was obtained from a woman under 30 who had been exposed to COVID-19. CDR3 sequence: CASSFRGGTGELFF. The nucleotide sequence reads as follows: TGTGCCAGCAGTTTTAGGGGGGGAACCGGGGAGCTGTTTTTT.